This T cell receptor (beta chain) was recorded in a study of cytomegalovirus exposure and HLA in healthy donors. Study in general: Most donors, 81% of a few hundred genotyped, fell in the Caucasian-associated ancestry cluster.

Vbeta (60) and Jbeta (13) primers were used in the PCR. This table comes from immunoSEQ multiplex PCR, and its TCRdb copy is limited to in-frame clones, with some not included. The sample consists of under 130,000 clones, roughly 85% of them appearing once. Overall study results and limits: Associated with cytomegalovirus, according to the listing, were 150 to 200 TCR beta chains.

On this clone itself: Its antigen remains unidentified.

The CDR3 sequence is 17 residues long. Trimming took 0 bases from V and 1 from J, leaving 16 bases between them. Germline V gives CDR1 SGHTA, CDR2 FQGNSA. This receptor was taken from a woman aged 40 to 50 in good health and CMV-seronegative. The chain recombines TRBV7-2 with TRBJ2-7, with D possibly TRBD2 on 5 matching bases. The sequenced sample consisted of PBMCs. The CDR3 region has the DNA TGTGCCAGCAGCTTAGCGCAAGTAAAGCGGAGTTCCTACGAGCAGTACTTC. Its translation is CASSLAQVKRSSYEQYF. The full variable domain, rest sourced from reference TRBV7-2 and TRBJ2-7, is GAGVSQSPSNKVTEKGKDVELRCDPISGHTALYWYRQSLGQGLEFLIYFQGNSAPDKSGLPSDRFSAERTGGSVSTLTIQRTQQEDSAVYLCASSLAQVKRSSYEQYFGPGTRLTVT.